This T cell receptor beta chain was retrieved from a study of T-cell reconstitution after alpha-beta-depleted transplantation in children. This clonotype occurred many times. Its target is unknown. Regarding the study as a whole: Several hundred expanded graft clones reportedly supplied alpha-beta T cells about two months after transplant. TCRbeta diversity was high at day 60 in some patients (a result of surviving recipient T cells and thymic progenitors).

Germline V gene lookup returns CDR1 LGHNA and CDR2 YSLEER. The CDR3 extends over 17 amino acids. V gave up 3 bases and J gave up 1 base; unmatched junction bases: 6. Construction of the TCRbeta library involved unique molecular identifiers. TCRdb used MiXCR to reprocess the PCR reads, holding one entry per CDR3 protein. The data contain 400,000 to 550,000 distinct CDR3 sequences, 10% to 13% of them seen just once; the ten biggest clones take up roughly 2.1%. This TCR derives from a child younger than 10 with inherited bone marrow failure, due to receive a stem cell transplant. The sequenced sample was PBMCs, obtained before TCRalphabeta/CD19-depleted stem cell transplant. The chain recombines TRBV4-3 with TRBJ2-4; 10 nucleotides match TRBD1. The CDR3 nucleotides read TGCGCCAGCAGCCAGATCGGGACAGGGGCGGCCAAAAACATTCAGTACTTC. It codes for CASSQIGTGAAKNIQYF.